Listed below are T cell receptor beta chains from one sample, sequenced in a study of cytomegalovirus exposure and HLA in healthy donors. Method: immunoSEQ multiplex PCR; TCRdb's copy keeps in-frame clones and lacks some. Of about 120,000 clones listed, 70% to 75% are singletons. Sequenced: PBMCs. The receptor set was obtained from a middle-aged woman in good health and CMV-seronegative. The CDR3 runs from the conserved cysteine through the conserved F or W. A D gene is named only where the DNA matches it firmly. The listing skips clone size in some rows; elsewhere it reads once, few, many or a size class.

TRBV6-1	.	TRBJ2-7	.	TGTGCCAGCAGTGCGGACTACTACGAGCAGTACTTC	CASSADYYEQYF
TRBV6-5	TRBD1	TRBJ2-7	.	TGTGCCAGCAGACCCCCGGGACAGAGCTACGAGCAGTACTTC	CASRPPGQSYEQYF
TRBV7-9	.	TRBJ1-6	.	TGTGCCAGCAGCTTGCAGGGTAATTCACCCCTCCACTTT	CASSLQGNSPLHF
TRBV2	.	TRBJ2-7	.	TGTGCCAGCAGTCCTGTCTACGAGCAGTACTTC	CASSPVYEQYF
TRBV28	.	TRBJ2-7	.	TGTGCCAGCAGTTTCACGGGGGAGGACTACGAGCAGTACTTC	CASSFTGEDYEQYF
TRBV28	TRBD2	TRBJ2-1	.	TGTGCCAGCAGTCCCGCGACTAGCGGGAGGGCCCAGTCAAGAAATGAGCAGTTCTTC	CASSPATSGRAQSRNEQFF
TRBV25-1	.	TRBJ2-3	.	TGTGCCAGCAGTGAATTCGGCGGGTCCACAGATACGCAGTATTTT	CASSEFGGSTDTQYF
TRBV7-2	TRBD1	TRBJ1-2	.	TGTGCCAGCAGCTTAACAGGGGAGTATGGCTACACCTTC	CASSLTGEYGYTF
TRBV18	.	TRBJ2-1	.	TGTGCCAGCCGCCAAGGCAGGTTGGATGAGCAGTTCTTC	CASRQGRLDEQFF
TRBV14	.	TRBJ2-1	few	TGTGCCAGCAGCCAAGTTGCGGTTACTGAGCAGTTCTTC	CASSQVAVTEQFF
TRBV19	TRBD2	TRBJ2-1	.	TGTGCCAGTAGTATATTCCCGGGAGCGGGGGGCCCTTCCTACAATGAGCAGTTCTTC	CASSIFPGAGGPSYNEQFF
TRBV27	.	TRBJ2-7	.	TGTGCCAGCAGTTTATCGTGGACAGCCAGCTCCTACGAGCAGTACTTC	CASSLSWTASSYEQYF
TRBV19	TRBD1	TRBJ2-7	.	TGTGCCAGTCGGGGACAGGGGGTGGGTGAGCAGTACTTC	CASRGQGVGEQYF
TRBV29-1	TRBD2	TRBJ2-5	.	TGCAGCGTTGAAGGGTCTAGCGGGCTAATTCAAGAGACCCAGTACTTC	CSVEGSSGLIQETQYF
TRBV2	TRBD1	TRBJ2-2	.	TGTGCCGGCGGACAGGGACCCACCGGGGAGCTGTTTTTT	CAGGQGPTGELFF
TRBV25-1	TRBD2	TRBJ2-3	.	TGTGCCAGCAGTCCCCAGCGGGGGAGACTCACAGATACGCAGTATTTT	CASSPQRGRLTDTQYF
TRBV2	.	TRBJ2-5	.	TGTGCCAGCGGGCCCGCGCAAGAGACCCAGTACTTC	CASGPAQETQYF
TRBV9	TRBD1	TRBJ2-7	.	TGTGCCAGCAGCGCGACAGGGGATCACTCCTACGAGCAGTACTTC	CASSATGDHSYEQYF
TRBV28	TRBD1	TRBJ1-2	.	TGTGCCAGCAGTTTACCTCAGGACAGGAAGGTAAACTATGGCTACACCTTC	CASSLPQDRKVNYGYTF
TRBV6-5	.	TRBJ1-5	.	TGTGCCAGCAGTCTCGACAGGAATCAGCCCCAGCATTTT	CASSLDRNQPQHF
TRBV29-1	TRBD1	TRBJ2-7	.	TGCAGCGTTGCACAGGGGGCAAACGAGCAGTACTTC	CSVAQGANEQYF
TRBV19	.	TRBJ2-1	.	TGTGCCAGTAGTCCACAGGGAAATGAGCAGTTCTTC	CASSPQGNEQFF
TRBV19	.	TRBJ2-1	few	TGTGCCACGAAAAAGGGACATTTCTACAATGAGCAGTTCTTC	CATKKGHFYNEQFF
TRBV6-6	TRBD2	TRBJ2-1	.	TGTGCCAGCAGCCGGGAGGGCTCCTACAATGAGCAGTTCTTC	CASSREGSYNEQFF